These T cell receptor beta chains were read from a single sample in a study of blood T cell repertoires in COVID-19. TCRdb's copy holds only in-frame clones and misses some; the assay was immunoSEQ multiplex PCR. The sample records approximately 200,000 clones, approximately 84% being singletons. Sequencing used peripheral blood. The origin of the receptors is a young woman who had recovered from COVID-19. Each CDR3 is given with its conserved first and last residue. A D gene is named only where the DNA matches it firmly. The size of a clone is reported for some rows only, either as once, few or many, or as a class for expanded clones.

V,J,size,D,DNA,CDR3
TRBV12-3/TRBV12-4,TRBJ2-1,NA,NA,TGTGCCAGCCGAGGACTCCACTACAATGAGCAGTTCTTC,CASRGLHYNEQFF
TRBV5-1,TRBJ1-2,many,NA,TGCGCCAGCAGCTTCGAAGGGGGAACTAACTATGGCTACACCTTC,CASSFEGGTNYGYTF
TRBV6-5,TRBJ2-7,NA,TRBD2,TGTGCCAGCAGTTCAGCTAGCGGGAGATACTACTTC,CASSSASGRYYF
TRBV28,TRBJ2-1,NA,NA,TGTGCCAGCAGTTCGGGTGGGACTCATTTAAGGAATGAGCAGTTCTTC,CASSSGGTHLRNEQFF
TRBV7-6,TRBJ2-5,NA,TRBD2,TGTGCCAGCAGCTTAAAGGGAAGGCGGGAGATGGAGACCCAGTACTTC,CASSLKGRREMETQYF
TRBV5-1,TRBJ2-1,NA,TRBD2,TGCGCCAGCAGGGAGGGGACTAGCGGAACATACAATGAGCAGTTCTTC,CASREGTSGTYNEQFF
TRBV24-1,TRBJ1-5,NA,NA,TGTGCCACCAGTGGGTGGGCGGGTCAGCCCCAGCATTTT,CATSGWAGQPQHF
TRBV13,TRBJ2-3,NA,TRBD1,TGTGCCAGTTTCTTCCCGGGACAGGACACAGATACGCAGTATTTT,CASFFPGQDTDTQYF
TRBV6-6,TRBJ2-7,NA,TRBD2,TGTGCCAGCAGTTACGAGTTTCGCGGGAGGGCCGGAGAGCAGTACTTC,CASSYEFRGRAGEQYF
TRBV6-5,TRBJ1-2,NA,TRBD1,TGTGCCAGCAGTCGGACAGGGTACAACTATGGCTACACCTTC,CASSRTGYNYGYTF
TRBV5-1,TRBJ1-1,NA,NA,TGCGCCAGCAGCCTGGGACTGATGAACACTGAAGCTTTCTTT,CASSLGLMNTEAFF
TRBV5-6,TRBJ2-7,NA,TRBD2,TGTGCCAGCAGCTTACCGGGACTAGTGGTCGACGAGCAGTACTTC,CASSLPGLVVDEQYF
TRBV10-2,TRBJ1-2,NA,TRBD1,TGCGCCAGCAGTGAGGGGCAAGGGACAGGGGATGGCTACACCTTC,CASSEGQGTGDGYTF
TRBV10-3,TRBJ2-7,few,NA,TGTGCCATCAGTGAGGCTATGAGGGTCGGCGAGCAGTACTTC,CAISEAMRVGEQYF
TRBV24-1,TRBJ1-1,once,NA,TGTGCCACCAGTGATCTCGGGAACACTGAAGCTTTCTTT,CATSDLGNTEAFF
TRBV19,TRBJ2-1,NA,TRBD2,TGTGCCACCAGGACTAGCGGGACCTATTTCAATGAGCAGTTCTTC,CATRTSGTYFNEQFF
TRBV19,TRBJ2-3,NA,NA,TGTGCCAGTAAGGAGGGGATCACAGATACGCAGTATTTT,CASKEGITDTQYF
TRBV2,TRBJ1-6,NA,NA,TGTGCCAGCAGGGAGGTTGGCGATTCACCCCTCCACTTT,CASREVGDSPLHF
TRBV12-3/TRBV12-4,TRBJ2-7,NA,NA,TGTGCCAGCAGTTTTATAACCTACGAGCAGTACTTC,CASSFITYEQYF
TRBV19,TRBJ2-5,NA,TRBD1,TGTGCCAGTAGTCTTGGACAGGGGACAGAGACCCAGTACTTC,CASSLGQGTETQYF
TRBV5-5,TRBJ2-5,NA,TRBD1,TGTGCCAGCAGCTTGGAAAGGGACAGTGGATCCCAGGAGACCCAGTACTTC,CASSLERDSGSQETQYF
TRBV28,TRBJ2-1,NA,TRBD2,TGTGCCAGCTCTAGCGGGAAGAATGAGCAGTTCTTC,CASSSGKNEQFF
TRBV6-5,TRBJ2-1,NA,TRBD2,TGTGCCAGCAGTTTGACTAGCGGCTCCTACAATGAGCAGTTCTTC,CASSLTSGSYNEQFF